These 19 T cell receptor beta chains originate from one sample sequenced in a study of cytomegalovirus exposure and HLA in healthy donors. PCR used 60 Vbeta primers and 13 Jbeta primers. Libraries were prepared by immunoSEQ multiplex PCR; TCRdb keeps only in-frame clonotypes and omits some of them. The table has 30,000 to 40,000 clones, roughly two thirds seen once; the top ten hold around 9.1%. Sequencing was performed on PBMCs. The receptors derive from a man aged 35-49 years in good health and CMV-seropositive.

V usage is TRBV5-1 and J usage is TRBJ1-1; 8 positions agree with TRBD1. Unmatched junction bases numbered 2, after V lost 0 bases and J lost 1 base. This CDR3 spans 15 amino acids. The germline V gene encodes CDR1 SGHRS and CDR2 YFSETQ. The CDR3 sequence: CASSLDRGGNTEAFF. In DNA, the CDR3 is TGCGCCAGCAGCTTGGACAGGGGGGGGAACACTGAAGCTTTCTTT.

This clone has just a few counts. The V gene is TRBV5-6, the J gene TRBJ2-7, with 9 bases matching TRBD1. The CDR3 has 14 amino acids. V dropped 4 bases and J dropped 4; count of bases not matched to a gene: 6. The germline CDR1 and CDR2 sequences are SGHDT and YYEEEE. The CDR3 nucleotides read TGTGCCAGCAGCCGCGGGACAGGGCTTTACGAGCAGTACTTC. This encodes CASSRGTGLYEQYF.

The rearrangement uses TRBV30 and TRBJ1-1; a possible D gene is TRBD1 (6 bases). Germline V gene data show CDR1 as GTSNPN and CDR2 as SVGIG (reference sequence). V lost 5 bases and J 5 bases, leaving 12 bases between the germline ends. This CDR3 has 12 residues. CDR3 bases: TGTGCCTGGTGGGACATTGGGACTGAAGCTTTCTTT. Amino acid sequence: CAWWDIGTEAFF.

The rearrangement links TRBV5-1 to TRBJ2-7; D might be TRBD1 (5 bases). The CDR3 is 12 residues long. The V and J ends lost 4 bases and 4 bases respectively, with 9 bases between them. Germline assignment: CDR1 SGHRS and CDR2 YFSETQ. The CDR3: CASSVDRYEQYF. The DNA for the CDR3 is TGCGCCAGCAGCGTCGACAGATACGAGCAGTACTTC.

CDR3 amino acids: CATSRGGQGYEQYF. Written as DNA, the CDR3 is TGTGCCACCAGCAGAGGAGGTCAGGGCTACGAGCAGTACTTC. The chain links TRBV15 to TRBJ2-7; perhaps TRBD1 as D (5 bases). The V gene's germline CDR1 is LNHNV and CDR2 YYDKDF (reference sequence). V gave up 1 base and J gave up 3 bases, with 10 bases separating them. The length of the CDR3 is 14 residues.

The chain joins TRBV7-3 to TRBJ2-1; a weak D match, TRBD2 (5 bases). V lost 2 bases and J lost 8, with 13 bases in between. The germline gives CDR1 SGHTA, CDR2 FQGTGA. This CDR3 spans 14 amino acids. The CDR3 is CASSLLASPDEQFF. The CDR3 nucleotides read TGTGCCAGCAGCTTACTAGCTAGTCCGGATGAGCAGTTCTTC.

The gene calls are TRBV25-1 and TRBJ2-1; 7 bases map to TRBD2. V lost 3 bases and J lost 9; bases outside the gene matches: 8. Germline V gives CDR1 MGHDK, CDR2 SYGVNS. This CDR3 is 14 amino acids long. The CDR3 DNA sequence: TGTGCCAGCAGTGATTGGGGGGGAGCGGGTGAGCAGTTCTTC. Protein sequence: CASSDWGGAGEQFF.

The chain couples TRBV6-1 to TRBJ1-5; no reliable D call. The length of the CDR3 is 15 residues. The V and J ends lost 2 bases and 0 bases respectively, with 8 bases between them. From germline, CDR1 is MNHNS and CDR2 SASEGT. CDR3 residues: CASSESPSSNQPQHF. DNA for the CDR3: TGTGCCAGCAGTGAATCTCCCTCTAGCAATCAGCCCCAGCATTTT.

The J gene is TRBJ1-1, the V gene TRBV25-1, with D possibly being TRBD1 (5 bases). This CDR3 region has 16 residues. The germline V gene encodes CDR1 MGHDK and CDR2 SYGVNS. Trimming stripped 6 bases from V and 1 base from J, with 18 bases between. CDR3 amino acids: CASRENWGDPNTEAFF. The CDR3 nucleotides are TGTGCCAGCAGGGAGAACTGGGGGGACCCGAACACTGAAGCTTTCTTT.

A single count supports this clone. The rearrangement uses TRBV9 and TRBJ2-2, with D uncertain. There are 14 residues in the CDR3. The V end was cut by 0 bases, the J end by 7 bases, with 10 bases between. The germline V gene encodes CDR1 SGDLS and CDR2 YYNGEE. The CDR3 nucleotides are TGTGCCAGCAGCGTAGGAGCAGGCTTCGGGGAGCTGTTTTTT. Translation: CASSVGAGFGELFF.

V is TRBV7-8 and J is TRBJ1-2; 7 bases agree with TRBD1. V lost 2 bases, J lost 4 bases, and 10 bases stayed unmatched. The germline V gene encodes CDR1 SGHVS and CDR2 FQNEAQ. The CDR3 length is 16 residues. The CDR3 DNA reads TGTGCCAGCAGCTTAAGTTTTGTGGCAGGGGGCTATGGCTACACCTTC. Its protein is CASSLSFVAGGYGYTF.

This clone has more than one count but fewer than ten. V gene TRBV27 combines with J gene TRBJ2-6, with D tentatively TRBD1 (6 bases). Germline CDR1 is MNHEY and CDR2 is SMNVEV (reference sequence). V shed 5 bases and J shed 0 bases, with 8 bases lying between them. This CDR3 comprises 15 residues. CDR3 coding DNA: TGTGCCAGCAGTATGGACAGCTCTGGGGCCAACGTCCTGACTTTC. It is translated as CASSMDSSGANVLTF.

The chain uses TRBV4-1 and TRBJ2-2; weak D call: TRBD1 (5 bases). The CDR3 is made up of 18 amino acids. Germline V gives CDR1 MGHRA, CDR2 YSYEKL. Trimming took off 4 bases at V and 4 bases at J, with 22 bases between the two ends. CDR3 region: CASSPWKLRDKITGELFF. The CDR3 DNA sequence: TGCGCCAGCAGCCCTTGGAAACTCAGGGATAAGATCACCGGGGAGCTGTTTTTT.

The chain has TRBV10-3 and TRBJ2-3; 8 bases are a match to TRBD2. Trimming took 6 bases from V and 0 from J; bases not matched to a gene: 8. The CDR3 consists of 16 residues. The V gene's germline CDR1 is ENHRY and CDR2 SYGVKD. As DNA, the CDR3 is TGTGCCATCAGCCGACTAGCGACAACTAGCACAGATACGCAGTATTTT. Amino acids: CAISRLATTSTDTQYF.

V is TRBV27 and J is TRBJ1-2, with 7 bases lining up with TRBD1. The germline V gene encodes CDR1 MNHEY and CDR2 SMNVEV (reference sequence). With V trimmed by 5 bases and J by 8 bases, 8 bases remained unmatched. The length of the CDR3 is 13 residues. CDR3 region: CASSEGARQGYTF. The DNA for the CDR3 is TGTGCCAGCAGTGAGGGGGCGCGTCAGGGCTACACCTTC.

The chain joins TRBV10-3 to TRBJ2-1; weak D call: TRBD1 (6 bases). The ends were cut back, 2 bases at V and 2 bases at J, with 10 bases in the middle. CDR1 ENHRY and CDR2 SYGVKD come from the germline V gene. The CDR3 covers 15 residues. CDR3 in amino acids: CAISEPRGAYNEQFF. The CDR3 bases are TGTGCCATCAGTGAGCCCAGGGGTGCCTACAATGAGCAGTTCTTC.

The chain is built from TRBV7-7 and TRBJ2-3; 9 nucleotides agree with TRBD2. Trimming took 5 bases from V and 5 from J; bases not matched to a gene: 11. The CDR3 is 16 amino acids. Germline assignment: CDR1 SSHAT and CDR2 FNYEAQ (reference sequence). CDR3 bases: TGTGCCAGCAGCCGAGGGGGCGGGGGGGCCAGAGATACGCAGTATTTT. Translated, it gives CASSRGGGGARDTQYF.

The genes are TRBV21-1 and TRBJ1-1; TRBD1, the table's D call, was not compared with the DNA. TRBV21-1 is marked as a pseudogene. The CDR3 spans 14 residues. The CDR3 DNA reads TGTGCCAGCAGGTCACAGGGGGGGAACACTGAAGCTTTCTTT. Protein product: CASRSQGGNTEAFF.

The V gene is TRBV28, the J gene TRBJ1-1, with a weak D call TRBD1 (5 bases). The V and J ends lost 8 bases and 1 base respectively, with 11 bases between them. Per germline, CDR1 MDHEN and CDR2 SYDVKM. This CDR3 comprises 13 residues. The CDR3 sequence: CASQGYRNTEAFF. For the CDR3, the DNA is TGTGCCAGCCAGGGCTATAGGAACACTGAAGCTTTCTTT.